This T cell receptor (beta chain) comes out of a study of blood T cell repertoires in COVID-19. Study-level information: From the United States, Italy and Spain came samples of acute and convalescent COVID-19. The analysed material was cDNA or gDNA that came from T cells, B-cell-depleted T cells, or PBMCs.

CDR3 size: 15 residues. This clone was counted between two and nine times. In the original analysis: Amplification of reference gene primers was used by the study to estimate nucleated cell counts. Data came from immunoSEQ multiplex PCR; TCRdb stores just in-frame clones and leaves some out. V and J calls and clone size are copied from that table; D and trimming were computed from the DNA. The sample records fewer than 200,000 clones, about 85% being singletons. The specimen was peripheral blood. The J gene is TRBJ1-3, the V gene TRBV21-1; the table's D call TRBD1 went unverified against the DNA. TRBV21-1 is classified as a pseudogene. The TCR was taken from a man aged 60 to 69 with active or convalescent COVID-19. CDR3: CASSSHRVGGNTIYF. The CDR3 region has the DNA TGTGCCAGCAGCTCACACAGGGTAGGTGGAAACACCATATATTTT.